This T cell receptor (beta chain) derives from a study of OX40 agonist ivuxolimab in advanced cancers. With autoimmune disease history or systemic immunosuppression, patients were excluded. From germline, CDR1 is MRHNA and CDR2 SNTAGT. V was clipped by 4 bases and J by 5 bases, with 10 bases between them. This CDR3 comprises 13 residues. The method was immunoSEQ multiplex PCR; TCRdb's version includes in-frame clones alone and lacks a portion of them. The data hold around 69,000 clones, with around 90% observed a single time. The sequences come from CD4+ or CD8+ T cells sorted from blood, collected in a trial of the OX40 agonist ivuxolimab. This receptor was obtained from an adult with an advanced solid tumor such as melanoma, head and neck, liver or kidney cancer. The genes are TRBV6-4 and TRBJ2-3; perhaps D is TRBD1 or TRBD2 (6 bases each). The CDR3 sequence is CASSAGAGDTQYF. In DNA, the CDR3 is TGTGCCAGCAGTGCGGGGGCTGGAGATACGCAGTATTTT.